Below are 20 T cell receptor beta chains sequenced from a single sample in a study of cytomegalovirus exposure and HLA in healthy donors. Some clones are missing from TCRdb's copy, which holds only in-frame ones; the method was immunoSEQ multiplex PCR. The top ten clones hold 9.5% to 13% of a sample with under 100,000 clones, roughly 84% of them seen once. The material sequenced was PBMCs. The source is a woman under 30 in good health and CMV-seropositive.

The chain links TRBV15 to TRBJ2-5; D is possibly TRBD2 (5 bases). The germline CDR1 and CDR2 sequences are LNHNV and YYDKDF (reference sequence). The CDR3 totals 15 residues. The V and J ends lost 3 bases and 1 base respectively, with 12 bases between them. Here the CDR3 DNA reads TGTGCCACCAGCAGCTCTATGAGCGGCCAAGAGACCCAGTACTTC. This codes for CATSSSMSGQETQYF.

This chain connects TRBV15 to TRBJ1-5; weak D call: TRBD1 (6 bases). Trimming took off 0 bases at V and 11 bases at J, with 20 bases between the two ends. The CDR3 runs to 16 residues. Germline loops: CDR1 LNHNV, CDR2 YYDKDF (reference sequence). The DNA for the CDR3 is TGTGCCACCAGCAGAGATTACGGGACCTCTGAGGGGGCCCAGCATTTT. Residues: CATSRDYGTSEGAQHF.

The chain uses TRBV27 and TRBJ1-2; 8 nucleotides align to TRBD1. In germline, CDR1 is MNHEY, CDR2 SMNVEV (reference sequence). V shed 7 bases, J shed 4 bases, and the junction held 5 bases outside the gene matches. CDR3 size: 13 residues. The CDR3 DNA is TGTGCCAGCAAGCCGGGACAGGTCTATGGCTACACCTTC. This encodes CASKPGQVYGYTF.

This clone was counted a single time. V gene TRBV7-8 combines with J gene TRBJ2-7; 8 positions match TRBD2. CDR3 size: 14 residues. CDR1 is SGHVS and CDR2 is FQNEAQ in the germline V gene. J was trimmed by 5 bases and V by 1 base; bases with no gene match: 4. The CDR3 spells CASSLGLAGHEQYF. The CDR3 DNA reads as TGTGCCAGCAGCTTAGGGCTAGCGGGCCACGAGCAGTACTTC.

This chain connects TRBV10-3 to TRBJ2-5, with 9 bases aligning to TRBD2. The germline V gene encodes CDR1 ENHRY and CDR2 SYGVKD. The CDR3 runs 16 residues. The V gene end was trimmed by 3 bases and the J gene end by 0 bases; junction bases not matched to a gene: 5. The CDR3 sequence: CAISESAGGYQETQYF. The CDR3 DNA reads TGTGCCATCAGTGAATCAGCGGGGGGTTACCAAGAGACCCAGTACTTC.

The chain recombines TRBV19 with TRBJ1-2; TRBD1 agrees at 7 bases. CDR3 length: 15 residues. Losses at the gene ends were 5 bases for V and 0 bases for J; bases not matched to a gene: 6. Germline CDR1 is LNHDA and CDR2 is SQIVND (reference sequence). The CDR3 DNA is TGTGCCAGTAGTGCCGGGACAGCTGCTAACTATGGCTACACCTTC. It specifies CASSAGTAANYGYTF.

The CDR3 DNA follows: TGTGCCAGCTGCGAGGGCGACACCTACGAGCAGTACTTC. Amino acid sequence: CASCEGDTYEQYF. The chain couples TRBV2 to TRBJ2-7; tentatively, D is TRBD2 (5 bases). Deletions cut 8 bases from V and 2 bases from J, with 13 bases between. Germline V gives CDR1 SNHLY, CDR2 FYNNEI. The CDR3 length is 13 residues. Using reference TRBV2 and TRBJ2-7 for the parts outside the CDR3, the full variable domain is EPEVTQTPSHQVTQMGQEVILRCVPISNHLYFYWYRQILGQKVEFLVSFYNNEISEKSEIFDDQFSVERPDGSNFTLKIRSTKLEDSAMYFCASCEGDTYEQYFGPGTRLTVT.

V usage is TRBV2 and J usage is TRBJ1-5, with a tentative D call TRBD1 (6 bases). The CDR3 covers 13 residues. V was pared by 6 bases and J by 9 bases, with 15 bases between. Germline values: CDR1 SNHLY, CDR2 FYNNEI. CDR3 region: CASRGTGSVPQHF. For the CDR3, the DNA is TGTGCCAGCAGAGGAACAGGGAGTGTGCCCCAGCATTTT.

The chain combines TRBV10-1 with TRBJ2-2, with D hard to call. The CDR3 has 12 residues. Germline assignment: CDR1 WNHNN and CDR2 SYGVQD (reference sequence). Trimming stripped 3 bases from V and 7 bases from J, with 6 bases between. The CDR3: CASSEQSGELFF. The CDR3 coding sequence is TGCGCCAGCAGTGAACAGAGCGGGGAGCTGTTTTTT.

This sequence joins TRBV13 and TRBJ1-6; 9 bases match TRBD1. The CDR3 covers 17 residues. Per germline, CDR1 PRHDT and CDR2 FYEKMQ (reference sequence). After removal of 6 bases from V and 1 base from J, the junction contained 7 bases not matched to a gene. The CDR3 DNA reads TGTGCCAGCAGGCCTAGACAGGGGGGGTCCTATAATTCACCCCTCCACTTT. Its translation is CASRPRQGGSYNSPLHF. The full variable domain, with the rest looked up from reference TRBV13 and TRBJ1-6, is AAGVIQSPRHLIKEKRETATLKCYPIPRHDTVYWYQQGPGQDPQFLISFYEKMQSDKGSIPDRFSAQQFSDYHSELNMSSLELGDSALYFCASRPRQGGSYNSPLHFGNGTRLTVT.

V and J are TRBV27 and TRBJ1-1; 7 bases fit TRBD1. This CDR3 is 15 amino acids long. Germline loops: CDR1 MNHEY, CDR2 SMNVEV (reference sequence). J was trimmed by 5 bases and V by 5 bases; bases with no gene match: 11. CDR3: CASSALQGPGTEAFF. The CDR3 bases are TGTGCCAGCAGTGCGCTACAGGGGCCGGGAACTGAAGCTTTCTTT.

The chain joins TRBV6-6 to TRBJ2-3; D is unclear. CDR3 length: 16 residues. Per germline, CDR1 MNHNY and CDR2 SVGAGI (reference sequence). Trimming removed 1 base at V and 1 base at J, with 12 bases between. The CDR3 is CASSYYYLSGTDTQYF. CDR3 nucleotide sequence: TGTGCCAGCAGTTACTATTATCTTTCAGGCACAGATACGCAGTATTTT.

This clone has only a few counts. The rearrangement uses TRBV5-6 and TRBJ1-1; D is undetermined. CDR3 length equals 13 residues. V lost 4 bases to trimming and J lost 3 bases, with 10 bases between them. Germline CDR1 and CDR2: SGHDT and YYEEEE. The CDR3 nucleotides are TGTGCCAGCAGCGACTCCTTTCACACTGAAGCTTTCTTT. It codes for CASSDSFHTEAFF. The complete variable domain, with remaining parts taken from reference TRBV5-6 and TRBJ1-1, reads DAGVTQSPTHLIKTRGQQVTLRCSPKSGHDTVSWYQQALGQGPQFIFQYYEEEERQRGNFPDRFSGHQFPNYSSELNVNALLLGDSALYLCASSDSFHTEAFFGQGTRLTVV.

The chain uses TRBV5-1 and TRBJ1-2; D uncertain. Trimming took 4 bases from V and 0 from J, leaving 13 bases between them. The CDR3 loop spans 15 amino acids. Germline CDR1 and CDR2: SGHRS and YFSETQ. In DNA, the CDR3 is TGCGCCAGCAGCGCCCTCAGGTTTCCTAACTATGGCTACACCTTC. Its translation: CASSALRFPNYGYTF.

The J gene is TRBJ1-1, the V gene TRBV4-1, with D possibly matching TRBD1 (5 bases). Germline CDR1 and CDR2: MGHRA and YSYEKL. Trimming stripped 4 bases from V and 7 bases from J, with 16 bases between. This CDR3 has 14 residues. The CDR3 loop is CASSRQKGADEAFF. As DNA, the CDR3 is TGCGCCAGCAGCCGCCAAAAAGGGGCAGATGAAGCTTTCTTT.

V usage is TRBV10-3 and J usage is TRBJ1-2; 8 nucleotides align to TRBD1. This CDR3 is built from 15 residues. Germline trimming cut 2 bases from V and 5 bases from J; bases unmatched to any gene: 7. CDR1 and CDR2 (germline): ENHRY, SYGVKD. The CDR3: CAISEAGTGRYGYTF. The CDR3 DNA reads TGTGCCATCAGTGAGGCCGGGACAGGACGATATGGCTACACCTTC.

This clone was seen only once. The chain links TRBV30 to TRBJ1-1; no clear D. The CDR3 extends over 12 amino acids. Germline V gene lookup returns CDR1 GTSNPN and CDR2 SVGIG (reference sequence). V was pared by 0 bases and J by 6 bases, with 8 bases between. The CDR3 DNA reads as TGTGCCTGGAGTGTACTGGTGGCTGAAGCTTTCTTT. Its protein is CAWSVLVAEAFF.

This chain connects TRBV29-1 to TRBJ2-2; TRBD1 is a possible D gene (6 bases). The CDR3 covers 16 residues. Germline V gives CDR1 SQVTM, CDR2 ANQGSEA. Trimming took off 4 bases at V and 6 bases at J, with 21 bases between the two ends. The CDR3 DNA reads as TGCAGCGTTGGGGGACCAGGGGACGGCTATGCCGGGGAGCTGTTTTTT. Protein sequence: CSVGGPGDGYAGELFF.

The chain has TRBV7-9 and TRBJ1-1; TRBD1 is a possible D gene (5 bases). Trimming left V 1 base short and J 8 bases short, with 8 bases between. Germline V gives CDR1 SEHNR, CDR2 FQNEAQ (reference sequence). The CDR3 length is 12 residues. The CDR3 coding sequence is TGTGCCAGCAGCTTAGGGGGGGACGAAGCTTTCTTT. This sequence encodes CASSLGGDEAFF.

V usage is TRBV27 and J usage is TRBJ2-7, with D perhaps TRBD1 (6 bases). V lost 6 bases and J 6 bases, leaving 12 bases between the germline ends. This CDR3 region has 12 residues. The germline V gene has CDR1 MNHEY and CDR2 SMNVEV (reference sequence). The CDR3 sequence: CASRSQGPEQYF. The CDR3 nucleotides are TGTGCCAGCAGATCTCAGGGGCCCGAGCAGTACTTC.